This T cell receptor beta chain was observed in a study of shared clonotypes between healthy human individuals. Study-level points and caveats: Some clonotypes were shared by all four sorted-subset donors, while others were not shared. The non-shared ones had lower generation probabilities than the shared ones.

Germline lookup yields CDR1 WNHNN and CDR2 SYGVQD (reference sequence). With V trimmed by 4 bases and J by 4 bases, 2 bases remained unmatched. The CDR3 contains 14 residues. A word on this clone: The antigen is not known.

TCRdb's copy holds only in-frame clones and misses some; the assay was immunoSEQ multiplex PCR. The data show about 980,000 clones, around three quarters seen once. Sequenced: memory CD4+ T cells sorted from blood. Subset meaning: CD45RA-negative fraction. The clonotype comes from a young man in good health. The genes are TRBV10-1 and TRBJ2-2, with 8 nucleotides matching TRBD1. The CDR3 DNA is TGCGCCAGCAGTGCGCAGGGGGCCACCGGGGAGCTGTTTTTT. Its protein product is CASSAQGATGELFF.